This is a list of T cell receptor beta chains from one sample in a study of graft-versus-host responses after intestinal transplantation. These receptors' antigens are unknown. Here immunoSEQ multiplex PCR was the method, and the copy in TCRdb shows in-frame clones only, minus some. Of 89,000 or so clones listed, about four fifths are singletons. The sample consisted of unstimulated CD4+ T cells sorted from spleen or lymph node cells, taken before intestinal transplant. These receptor sequences come from a human donor who received an intestinal transplant. Each CDR3 is given with its conserved first and last residue. A D gene is named only where the DNA matches it firmly. The size entry is marked missing in some rows and otherwise reads once, few, many or a size class.

J,V,D,size,CDR3
TRBJ2-1,TRBV5-1,TRBD2,many,CASSREGRNEQFF
TRBJ1-2,TRBV18,TRBD1,-,CASSPMTGGDYGYTF
TRBJ2-5,TRBV4-1,TRBD1,-,CASSQKGGQGPETQYF
TRBJ1-5,TRBV28,-,-,CAAREGVQPQHF
TRBJ1-1,TRBV6-4,TRBD1,-,CASSDSRQGANTEAFF
TRBJ2-2,TRBV30,-,-,CAWSVGRTTELFF
TRBJ1-1,TRBV5-4,TRBD1,-,CASSSAGGQGIEAFF
TRBJ1-3,TRBV6-6,-,-,CASSSGVSGNTIYF
TRBJ2-7,TRBV6-1,-,-,CASSLTVDEQYF
TRBJ2-7,TRBV13,-,once,CASSFVGGHYEQYF
TRBJ1-3,TRBV18,TRBD1,-,CASSPNPDRDSTIYF
TRBJ1-1,TRBV11-2,-,-,CASSLIPGGGSEAFF
TRBJ1-5,TRBV27,TRBD1,-,CASRRTGPNQPQHF
TRBJ1-2,TRBV5-3,-,-,CARSLVAGDYGYTF
TRBJ2-7,TRBV28,-,-,CASSSLVQKEQYF
-,TRBV5-1,-,-,CASSLGGGFYEQYF
TRBJ2-3,TRBV5-4,TRBD1,-,CASSLGTGGSSSTDTQYF
TRBJ2-1,TRBV6-1,TRBD2,-,CATLLRTSGYNEQFF
TRBJ2-5,TRBV29-1,-,-,CSVEGAVHQETQYF
TRBJ2-1,TRBV6-1,TRBD1,-,CASSEARQGSYNEQFF
TRBJ2-7,TRBV10-3,-,-,CAISEILSYEQYF
TRBJ2-7,TRBV6-6,TRBD1,-,CASSFSGTGAYEQYF
TRBJ2-1,TRBV4-1,-,-,CASSPWDTSYNEQFF
TRBJ2-5,TRBV7-2,TRBD2,-,CASSFNGGGAPETQYF
TRBJ1-1,TRBV11-2,-,-,CASSLAGMNTEAFF
TRBJ1-1,TRBV6-1,-,-,CASSEKARGNTEAFF
TRBJ1-3,TRBV7-9,-,-,CASATGTSGNTIYF
TRBJ2-2,TRBV4-2,-,once,CASSQDPQRATRKTGELFF
TRBJ1-5,TRBV10-3,-,-,CAISESTGRVDQPQHF
TRBJ2-2,TRBV19,TRBD2,-,CASTKLADPNTGELFF
TRBJ1-6,TRBV6-5,-,-,CASRAQGLSPLHF
TRBJ2-5,TRBV29-1,-,-,CSVKEDSLYEQHF
TRBJ2-1,TRBV7-6,-,-,CASSPPRGWEQFF
TRBJ2-1,TRBV10-3,-,-,CAISEPTLSSYNEQFF
TRBJ2-3,TRBV7-6,TRBD2,-,CASSLSLAGSDTQYF
TRBJ2-5,TRBV5-1,TRBD1,once,CASRPTGQGTKETQYF
TRBJ2-5,TRBV7-3,-,-,CASSFSGEVETQYF
TRBJ2-5,TRBV5-1,-,-,CASSLPLGGAGETQYF
TRBJ2-3,TRBV18,-,-,CASSSILTDTQYF